This T cell receptor beta chain was profiled in a study of T cells after yellow fever vaccination. Study-level information: SMART-Seq v4 Ultra Low Input handled preparation of low-cell-number fractions. General study results and limits: Reappearance after the booster was seen for most primary-vaccination clones, at roughly 96% CD4 and 70% to 90% CD8. Contaminants from the bulk population, in the form of abundant clonotypes, could be found in FACS-sorted repertoires.

About this clonotype: Its antigen is undetermined.

TCRdb fed the 5' RACE reads into MiXCR, producing one record per CDR3 protein. The sample has 610,000 or so distinct CDR3 sequences; around an eighth are singletons. Trimming cost V 10 bases and J 0 bases, with 18 bases left between them. The CDR3 covers 15 residues. Per the germline V gene, CDR1 is MNHEY and CDR2 is SMNVEV (reference sequence). The TCR sequence derives from a young man who received the YFV17D yellow fever vaccine. This chain links TRBV27 with TRBJ1-1; TRBD1 might be the D (5 bases). The sequenced sample was PBMCs, obtained on the day of the yellow fever booster vaccination. The CDR3 here is CATRPGVLLNTEAFF. The CDR3 nucleotides are TGTGCCACCAGGCCGGGGGTACTTTTGAACACTGAAGCTTTCTTT.